This TCR beta chain came from a study of control samples from healthy donors and cancer patients. Sequencing was performed with immunoSEQ multiplex PCR; in TCRdb, only in-frame clones are kept and a portion is missing. The sample lists under 55,000 clones, approximately 80% occurring once. The CDR3 length is 19 residues. V lost 9 bases and J 7 bases, leaving 30 bases between the germline ends. Looked up from germline, CDR1 is KGHDR and CDR2 is SFDVKD. This TCR was sampled from a man between 65 and 80 years old in good health. The chain uses TRBV24-1 and TRBJ1-6; D is possibly TRBD1 (6 bases). The sample was blood. This CDR3 is CATVLLPDSLKSLNSPLHF. CDR3 bases: TGTGCCACCGTTCTCCTTCCGGACAGTCTTAAGTCCCTCAATTCACCCCTCCACTTT.